This T cell receptor (beta chain) comes out of a study of T cells after yellow fever vaccination (dated by TCRdb to about 2019). Some background on the complete study: Libraries from fractions with low cell numbers were prepared with the SMART-Seq v4 Ultra Low Input RNA kit. To follow T-cell clones before and after primary and booster YFV17D yellow fever vaccination, bulk TCR alpha and beta repertoires were sequenced over time. Two healthy male donors, one aged 18 to 30 and one aged 30 to 40 years, made up the cohort. Bulk PBMC replicates and cell subsets were isolated from blood drawn at multiple timepoints before and after both primary and secondary immunization.

Here V drops 11 bases and J drops 4 bases, and the junction holds 11 bases not matched to any gene. From its cysteine to its phenylalanine, the CDR3 spans 14 amino acids. CDR3 DNA only is kept here, 42 bases in frame from base 1. CDR1 and CDR2 (SEHNR, FQNEAQ) derive from the germline V gene (reference sequence). TCR cDNA was synthesized by 5'RACE template switching, through which a universal primer site and unique molecular identifiers were introduced. Priming of cDNA synthesis was performed from both the TCR alpha and TCR beta constant segments. Library amplification involved two PCR steps, and the second step added sample barcodes and sequencing adapters. Sequencing of the libraries was done on either Illumina HiSeq 2500 (2x100 bp) or NovaSeq (2x150 bp). The original pipeline was this. MIGEC handled demultiplexing of reads and collapsing into UMI consensus sequences, while MiXCR performed V(D)J alignment. Vaccine-responding clonotypes were identified with edgeR using replicate PBMC samples, with FDR below 0.01 and a log2 fold change above 5 up to day 15 being required. Each bulk clonotype received a CD4 or CD8 identity based on whether the sequenced CD4 or CD8 repertoire contained that clonotype at higher abundance. The public reads were reanalyzed by TCRdb: fastp trimming at Q25, MiXCR alignment, in-frame beta chains only. Each CDR3 protein gets just one entry, which takes the most common genes and DNA from the rows behind it. In this record, the V and J calls reflect TCRdb's handling and not the investigators' own analysis. A total of roughly 300,000 distinct CDR3 sequences appear in this sample, 6.5% to 8.5% of them only once. In total, the top ten clones hold roughly a sixth of the sample.

This clonotype was detected many times. Its recognized antigen is unknown. No much larger clonotype is one base removed from it; base qualities were not supplied. Interpreted using the paper, the treatment or condition label stands for: live attenuated yellow fever vaccine strain. At every blood-draw timepoint, two biological replicates of bulk PBMCs were collected. PBMCs were isolated from peripheral blood using a standard Ficoll-Paque protocol. TriZol was used to extract RNA from bulk PBMCs, from CD4 and CD8 fractions, and from dextramer-positive and dextramer-negative fractions. What the authors observed across the whole study: Most clones expanded after primary vaccination were re-detected after the booster (just under 97% of CD4 and approximately 85% of CD8), suggesting broad memory maintenance. A small fraction of clonotypes showed up in both the CD4 and CD8 compartments, probably as a result of convergent recombination. FACS-sorted repertoires could contain abundant contaminating clonotypes from the bulk population, so computational filtering was required. The secondary T-cell response was weaker than the primary response but faster, peaking on day 5 instead of day 15. Because the study included only two donors, the extent to which the findings can be generalized is limited.

This receptor was identified in a man aged 18 to 30 who received the YFV17D yellow fever vaccine. The chain uses TRBV7-9 and TRBJ2-5, with TRBD2 identical over 9 junction bases. Sequencing used PBMCs, obtained roughly 46 days after the first yellow fever vaccination. The nucleotides are TGTGCCTTGCCCCTTAGCGGGGGTTCAGAGACCCAGTACTTC. It is translated as CALPLSGGSETQYF.